These T cell receptor beta chains were read from a single sample in a study of radiation and T cells in renal cell carcinoma. TCRdb's copy holds only in-frame clones and misses some; the assay was immunoSEQ multiplex PCR. This table has roughly 120,000 clones, approximately 82% appearing once. Specimen: blood, collected from a patient whose treatment included radiotherapy and nephrectomy. Receptors originate from a woman aged 55-69 years with renal cell carcinoma. Each CDR3 is given with its conserved first and last residue. D genes are given only for firm matches.

CDR3aa	v_gene	d_gene	j_gene
CASSEEGGSYTF	TRBV6-1	.	TRBJ1-2
CASSLWGRETDTQYF	TRBV5-1	.	TRBJ2-3
CASSLSGGSQETQYF	TRBV5-8	TRBD2	TRBJ2-5
CASRRLQDTEAFF	TRBV6-5	.	TRBJ1-1
CASSQDLRGEKLFF	TRBV14	.	TRBJ1-4
CSVGTADTQYF	TRBV29-1	.	TRBJ2-3
CASSQETSFYEQYF	TRBV4-1	.	TRBJ2-7
CASSQGVEGPYGYTF	TRBV4-1	.	TRBJ1-2
CASSLMGPSSYNEQFF	TRBV27	.	TRBJ2-1
CASTVGRSQPQHF	TRBV6-5	.	TRBJ1-5
CASSIVPRTALTWTEAFF	TRBV19	.	TRBJ1-1
CASSFSGTGEEKLFF	TRBV7-6	TRBD1	TRBJ1-4
CASSFTTGNVHEQYF	TRBV18	.	TRBJ2-7
CASSYSFGGLTPLHF	TRBV6-5	.	TRBJ1-6
CASSLSQVEETQYF	TRBV7-7	.	TRBJ2-5
CASSLMGTQETQYF	TRBV5-1	.	TRBJ2-5
CASSEDSWDRDYNEQFF	TRBV6-1	TRBD1	TRBJ2-1
CASRLAGGDGELFF	TRBV5-1	TRBD2	TRBJ2-2
CASSSLGRNEQYF	TRBV6-5	.	TRBJ2-7
CASREVREFF	TRBV6-1	TRBD2	TRBJ2-1